This T cell receptor beta chain was identified in a study of cytomegalovirus exposure and HLA in healthy donors. Study observations and caveats: Previous analysis showed most TCR beta V segments were productive about 90% or about 30% of the time. Most TCRs appeared rarely, but some public TCRs recurred in many donors. 150 to 200 TCR beta chains were listed as cytomegalovirus-associated.

A remark on this clone: Its cognate antigen is unknown.

Germline-derived CDR1 and CDR2 are LGHNT and FRNRAP. The CDR3 is 15 amino acids. The ends were cut back, 6 bases at V and 1 base at J, with 16 bases in the middle. The study ran its PCR with 60 Vbeta and 13 Jbeta primers. Sequencing used immunoSEQ multiplex PCR; TCRdb keeps in-frame clones, though not all of them. This sample has 85,000 to 100,000 clones, with more than 55% found just once. Sequencing was carried out using PBMCs. This clonotype was obtained from a human donor in good health. The chain couples TRBV12-5 to TRBJ2-7, with a tentative D call TRBD1 (5 bases). The chain's CDR3 is CASGLGQGSSYEQYF. The CDR3 DNA reads as TGTGCTAGTGGCCTAGGGCAGGGCTCGTCCTACGAGCAGTACTTC.